This T cell receptor (beta chain) was observed in a study of cytomegalovirus exposure and HLA in healthy donors. General observations from the study: In the analysis, some V segments, TRBV6-2 and TRBV6-3 included, were excluded as indistinguishable. Later work found most CMV-associated TCR beta chains apparently HLA-restricted. The study had only CMV serostatus as immune exposure information.

With regard to this clone: Its specificity is not known.

A multiplex PCR was run with 60 Vbeta primers and 13 Jbeta primers. Data came from immunoSEQ multiplex PCR; TCRdb stores just in-frame clones and leaves some out. The sample contains 65,000 or so clones, 60% to 80% of which appear only once. The CDR3 length is 17 residues. With 4 bases clipped from V and 0 bases from J, the junction kept 7 bases outside the gene matches. CDR1 is ENHRY and CDR2 is SYGVKD in the germline V gene. The V gene is TRBV10-3, the J gene TRBJ2-3, with 10 bases that match TRBD1. The receptor comes from a girl between 10 and 17 years old in good health and CMV-seropositive. The sample consisted of PBMCs. In DNA, the CDR3 is TGTGCCATCAGTGGAAGGTCGGGACAGGGGAGCACAGATACGCAGTATTTT. Its translation is CAISGRSGQGSTDTQYF.